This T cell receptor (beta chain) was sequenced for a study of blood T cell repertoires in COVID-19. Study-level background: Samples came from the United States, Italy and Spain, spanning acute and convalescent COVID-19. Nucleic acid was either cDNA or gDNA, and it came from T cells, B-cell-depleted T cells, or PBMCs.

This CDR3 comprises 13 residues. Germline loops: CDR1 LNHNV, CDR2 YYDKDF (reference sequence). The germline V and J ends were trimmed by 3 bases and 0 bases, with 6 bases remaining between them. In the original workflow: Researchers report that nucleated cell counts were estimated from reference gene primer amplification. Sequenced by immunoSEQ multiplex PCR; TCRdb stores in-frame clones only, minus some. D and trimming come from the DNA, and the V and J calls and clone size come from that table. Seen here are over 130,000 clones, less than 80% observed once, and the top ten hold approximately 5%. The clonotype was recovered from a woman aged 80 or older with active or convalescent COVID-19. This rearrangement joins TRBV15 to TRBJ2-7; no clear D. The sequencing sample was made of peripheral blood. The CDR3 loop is CATSREYSYEQYF. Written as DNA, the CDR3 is TGTGCCACCAGCAGGGAGTACTCCTACGAGCAGTACTTC.